These 14 T cell receptor beta chains were all obtained from the same sample, sequenced in a study of T cells in women clearing cervical HPV infection. Here immunoSEQ multiplex PCR was the method, and the copy in TCRdb shows in-frame clones only, minus some. This sample's table has 42,000 or so clones. Material for sequencing was blood buffy coat. These receptors all stem from a woman between 18 and 75 years old with a cervical HPV16 infection that either progressed to CIN3+ or cleared (not recorded which).

A note on this clone: The read falls 3 residues short of the CDR3 end, and the missing part is taken from the germline J gene. The chain couples TRBV4-2 to TRBJ1-2; the D is unclear. Between the trimmed V and J ends, which lost 0 bases and 5 bases, there was a span of 4 bases. Looked up from germline, CDR1 is LGHNA and CDR2 is YNFKEQ. This CDR3 region has 12 residues. CDR3 bases read: TGTGCCAGCAGCCAAGATCAGTATGGC. Translated, it gives CASSQDQYG. The CDR3 in its entirety is CASSQDQYGYTF.

For this clone: The CDR3 goes on 3 residues after the read ends, and that part is filled in from the germline J gene. V is TRBV5-1 and J is TRBJ2-7; maybe TRBD2 (6 bases). CDR3 length equals 15 residues. V dropped 0 bases and J dropped 0 bases, with 10 bases sitting between them. From germline, CDR1 is SGHRS and CDR2 YFSETQ. The covered CDR3 bases are TGCGCCAGCAGCTTGGCCGCGGGGTACTCCTACGAG. It is translated as CASSLAAGYSYE. From start to end, the CDR3 is CASSLAAGYSYEQYF.

Turning to this clone: The sequenced fragment ends 3 residues before the CDR3 boundary, so the rest is inferred from the germline J gene. The chain uses TRBV19 and TRBJ2-7; 9 bases align to TRBD1. The trim removed 6 bases at V and 5 bases at J, leaving 5 bases unmatched. Germline assignment: CDR1 LNHDA and CDR2 SQIVND (reference sequence). This CDR3 has 13 residues. CDR3 bases read: TGTGCCAGTAGCGGACAGGGGCACGACGAG. It encodes CASSGQGHDE. The entire CDR3 sequence reads CASSGQGHDEQYF.

A note on this clone: The read is 3 residues too short to cover the CDR3 end, so that end is filled in from the germline J gene. The chain employs TRBV7-3 and TRBJ2-3; 11 nucleotides line up with TRBD2. Germline loops: CDR1 SGHTA, CDR2 FQGTGA. This CDR3 comprises 16 residues. Trimming removed 2 bases from V and 1 base from J; junction bases left unmatched: 2. The CDR3 sequence is CASSLELAGGTDTQYF. The CDR3 DNA, read in part, is TGTGCCAGCAGCTTAGAACTAGCGGGGGGCACAGATACG.

Points on this clone: The CDR3 end is not reached by the read, which stops 3 residues before it; the germline J gene fills it in. The chain has TRBV20-1 and TRBJ2-7, with TRBD2 identical over 11 bases. Germline CDR1 is DFQATT and CDR2 is SNEGSKA (reference sequence). CDR3 size: 16 residues. The junction had 6 bases not matched to a gene; V was cut back by 0 bases and J by 2 bases. The DNA read from the CDR3 is TGCAGTGCTAGAGATCCACTAGCGGGGGATGCCTACGAG. Its translation is CSARDPLAGDAYE. The complete CDR3 protein is CSARDPLAGDAYEQYF.

As regards this clone: The read finishes 3 residues shy of the CDR3 end, and the germline J gene is used to complete it. This chain joins TRBV18 and TRBJ2-3; 8 bases line up with TRBD2. The CDR3 contains 15 residues. From germline, CDR1 is KGHSH and CDR2 LQKENI. Trimming cost V 4 bases and J 1 base; bases outside gene matches: 4. CDR3 sequence: CASSLSGGRTDTQYF. The CDR3 bases that were read are TGTGCCAGCTCACTAAGCGGGGGTCGCACAGATACG.

Comments on this clone: Read sequence stops 3 residues before the CDR3 end, and the germline J gene provides the missing end. The J gene is TRBJ2-6, the V gene TRBV19; 10 nucleotides match TRBD2. V shed 5 bases and J 0 bases; nucleotides not matched to a gene: 4. This CDR3 spans 17 amino acids. CDR1 LNHDA and CDR2 SQIVND come from the germline V gene (reference sequence). The covered CDR3 bases are TGTGCCAGTAGTTTAAGCGGGGGGGGCTCTGGGGCCAACGTC. This codes for CASSLSGGGSGANV. The entire CDR3 reads CASSLSGGGSGANVLTF.

Regarding this clone: The CDR3 extends 3 residues past the end of the read, so its final part is completed from the germline J gene. This chain links TRBV12-3 or TRBV12-4 with TRBJ1-1, with 10 bases aligning to TRBD1. This CDR3 is 14 amino acids long. The ends lost 7 bases at V and 1 base at J; junction bases unmatched: 3. CDR3 loop: CASKTGGPNTEAFF. The DNA read from the CDR3 is TGTGCCAGCAAGACAGGGGGCCCGAACACTGAA.

A word on this clone: The read falls 3 residues short of the CDR3 end, and the missing part is taken from the germline J gene. V usage is TRBV20-1 and J usage is TRBJ1-4; tentative D call: TRBD1 (6 bases). Per the germline V gene, CDR1 is DFQATT and CDR2 is SNEGSKA (reference sequence). Trimming left V 7 bases short and J 3 bases short, with 18 bases between. This CDR3 region has 15 residues. Partial CDR3 DNA: TGCAGTGTTACCAGGGAACAGGGTGCTAATGAAAAA. As protein: CSVTREQGANEK. In full, the CDR3 is CSVTREQGANEKLFF.

Comments on this clone: The read comes to an end 3 residues before the CDR3 does, leaving the germline J gene to fill in the end. V is TRBV2 and J is TRBJ2-5; TRBD1 aligns across 7 bases. CDR1 and CDR2 from the germline V gene are SNHLY and FYNNEI. The CDR3 loop spans 14 amino acids. V trimming: 7 bases; J trimming: 5 bases; junction bases outside the gene matches: 10. The covered CDR3 bases are TGTGCCAGCACCCCGACAGGGTTCATGGAGACC. Amino acids: CASTPTGFMET. The full CDR3 is CASTPTGFMETQYF. The entire variable domain, with the rest obtained from reference TRBV2 and TRBJ2-5, is as follows: EPEVTQTPSHQVTQMGQEVILRCVPISNHLYFYWYRQILGQKVEFLVSFYNNEISEKSEIFDDQFSVERPDGSNFTLKIRSTKLEDSAMYFCASTPTGFMETQYFGPGTRLLVL.

This chain's CDR3 is CASSRPITNYGYTF. The DNA read from the CDR3 is TGTGCCAGCTCCAGGCCGATCACTAACTATGGC. The chain has TRBV7-9 and TRBJ1-2, with D unresolved. The read gets to within 3 residues of the CDR3 end, and the germline J gene fills in the rest. CDR3 size: 14 residues. Trimming stripped 8 bases from V and 0 bases from J, with 13 bases between. Germline V gene lookup returns CDR1 SEHNR and CDR2 FQNEAQ (reference sequence).

As for this clone: The read is 3 residues too short to cover the CDR3 end, so that end is filled in from the germline J gene. The gene calls are TRBV6-1 and TRBJ2-1; 8 bases line up with TRBD2. The CDR3 consists of 15 residues. Per the germline V gene, CDR1 is MNHNS and CDR2 is SASEGT. After removal of 2 bases from V and 7 bases from J, the junction contained 7 bases not matched to a gene. The sequenced CDR3 bases are TGTGCCAGCAGTGAATTGGGACTAGGGGGGAATGAG. As protein: CASSELGLGGNE. The entire CDR3 protein reads CASSELGLGGNEQFF.

Note on this clone: The sequenced fragment ends 3 residues before the CDR3 boundary, so the rest is inferred from the germline J gene. V gene TRBV5-1 combines with J gene TRBJ2-6; TRBD1 aligns across 10 bases. The CDR3 contains 17 residues. Trimming at V came to 0 bases and at J to 2 bases, leaving 2 bases not matched to a gene. Germline V CDR1 and CDR2: SGHRS, YFSETQ. This CDR3 reads CASSLGGTGAGANVLTF. The CDR3 DNA, read in part, is TGCGCCAGCAGCTTGGGGGGGACAGGGGCTGGGGCCAACGTC.

As for this clone: The CDR3 end falls 3 residues outside the read, so it is completed with the germline J gene. J is TRBJ2-3 and V is TRBV5-1; D is undetermined. This CDR3 region has 15 residues. In germline, CDR1 is SGHRS, CDR2 YFSETQ. V dropped 0 bases and J dropped 3 bases, with 11 bases sitting between them. The DNA read from the CDR3 is TGCGCCAGCAGCTTGGGCCTCGCGGAGACAGATACG. Residues: CASSLGLAETDT. The full CDR3 reads CASSLGLAETDTQYF.